This section outlines one T cell receptor beta chain sequence together with its context. This specimen comes from a study of blood T cell repertoires in COVID-19. Overall study: COVID-19 samples collected from the United States, Italy and Spain covered acute and convalescent phases. Nucleic acid was either cDNA or gDNA, and it came from T cells, B-cell-depleted T cells, or PBMCs.

Per the study methods: Nucleated cell number was recorded as an estimate derived from reference gene primer amplification. Method: immunoSEQ multiplex PCR; TCRdb's copy keeps in-frame clones and lacks some. Clonal size and the V and J genes are those of that table, whereas D and trimming came from the DNA. The table lists 220,000 or so clones, approximately 83% of them singletons. V shed 5 bases and J shed 3 bases, with 13 bases lying between them. CDR3 length: 14 residues. Germline-derived CDR1 and CDR2 are LGHDT and YNNKEL (reference sequence). V gene TRBV3-1 (or the pseudogene TRBV3-2) combines with J gene TRBJ1-1; D perhaps matches TRBD1 (6 bases). Sequencing input: peripheral blood. The receptor was derived from a woman aged 60-70 years with acute or convalescent COVID-19. The CDR3 is CASSKNGQYTEAFF. For the CDR3, the DNA is TGTGCCAGCAGCAAAAACGGACAGTACACTGAAGCTTTCTTT.